The next 29 T cell receptor beta chains were all read from a single sample in a study of blood T cell repertoires in COVID-19. Method: immunoSEQ multiplex PCR; TCRdb's copy keeps in-frame clones and lacks some. The table lists about 200,000 clones, 80% to 90% of them singletons. Sequencing used PBMCs or T cells enriched from blood (not recorded which). The receptor set was obtained from a woman in her forties with acute COVID-19.

This clone occurred once. The chain carries TRBV7-9 and TRBJ1-1; 9 bases are shared with TRBD1. The trim removed 1 base at V and 6 bases at J, leaving 3 bases unmatched. This CDR3 region has 14 residues. Germline loops: CDR1 SEHNR, CDR2 FQNEAQ (reference sequence). CDR3 sequence reads: CASSLEQGASEAFF. CDR3 coding DNA: TGTGCCAGCAGCTTAGAACAGGGGGCATCTGAAGCTTTCTTT.

The chain couples TRBV20-1 to TRBJ2-7; D might be TRBD2 (5 bases). Germline V gene lookup returns CDR1 DFQATT and CDR2 SNEGSKA (reference sequence). CDR3 size: 11 residues. V lost 3 bases and J 3 bases, leaving 6 bases between the germline ends. Here the CDR3 reads CSARTNYEQYF. The CDR3, as DNA: TGCAGTGCTAGGACTAACTACGAGCAGTACTTC.

The J gene is TRBJ1-2, the V gene TRBV5-1, with 9 positions matching TRBD1. The CDR3 contains 15 residues. Germline V lookup: CDR1 SGHRS, CDR2 YFSETQ. The J segment lost 6 bases and the V segment lost 3 bases, leaving 9 bases of the junction unmatched. The CDR3 DNA is TGCGCCAGCAGCTCTCGACAGGGGGGGCAGGATGGCTACACCTTC. This sequence encodes CASSSRQGGQDGYTF.

The chain carries TRBV12-5 and TRBJ1-5; possibly TRBD1 for D (6 bases). Germline lookup yields CDR1 LGHNT and CDR2 FRNRAP. The CDR3 totals 14 residues. Between the trimmed V and J ends, which lost 3 bases and 6 bases, there was a span of 12 bases. In DNA form, the CDR3 reads TGTGCTAGTGGTTTACAGGGAGGGAGTCAGCCCCAGCATTTT. Protein product: CASGLQGGSQPQHF.

This chain connects TRBV23-1 to TRBJ2-2; D is possibly TRBD1 (5 bases). TRBV23-1 belongs to the ORF category, with a function that is uncertain. The CDR3 sequence is 18 residues long. Trimming shortened V by 0 bases and J by 3 bases, and 17 bases separated the two germline ends. The CDR3 sequence is CASSQSGHAGRDTGELFF. The CDR3 bases are TGCGCCAGCAGTCAATCTGGCCATGCAGGGCGAGACACCGGGGAGCTGTTTTTT.

The V call is TRBV12-3 or TRBV12-4, the J call TRBJ1-1; no reliable D call. The CDR3 length is 12 residues. V was shortened by 3 bases and J by 7 bases, with 9 bases between the two germline ends. CDR3 nucleotide sequence: TGTGCCAGCAGTTTCCGAGGACTTGAAGCTTTCTTT. Protein: CASSFRGLEAFF.

The chain carries TRBV2 and TRBJ1-1; TRBD1 might be the D (5 bases). CDR3 length: 14 amino acids. Trimming shortened V by 4 bases and J by 1 base, and 10 bases separated the two germline ends. CDR1 is SNHLY and CDR2 is FYNNEI in the germline V gene. The CDR3 sequence: CASSGRGGNTEAFF. The CDR3 region has the DNA TGTGCCAGCAGTGGTCGGGGGGGGAACACTGAAGCTTTCTTT.

The V gene is TRBV18, the J gene TRBJ2-7; 7 nucleotides line up with TRBD2. V lost 3 bases, J lost 6 bases, and 5 bases stayed unmatched. The germline gives CDR1 KGHSH, CDR2 LQKENI. This CDR3 spans 13 amino acids. The CDR3 DNA reads as TGTGCCAGCTCACCGGGACTACAAGGCGAGCAGTACTTC. It is translated as CASSPGLQGEQYF. Full variable domain (outside the CDR3, taken from reference TRBV18 and TRBJ2-7): NAGVMQNPRHLVRRRGQEARLRCSPMKGHSHVYWYRQLPEEGLKFMVYLQKENIIDESGMPKERFSAEFPKEGPSILRIQQVVRGDSAAYFCASSPGLQGEQYFGPGTRLTVT.

The V call is TRBV2, the J call TRBJ1-5, with D possibly matching TRBD1 (6 bases). V was pared by 4 bases and J by 1 base, with 14 bases between. The CDR3 extends over 16 amino acids. CDR1 is SNHLY, CDR2 FYNNEI, per germline. CDR3: CASSVQGTSSNQPQHF. CDR3 nucleotides: TGTGCCAGCAGTGTGCAGGGGACCTCAAGCAATCAGCCCCAGCATTTT.

The chain recombines TRBV29-1 with TRBJ2-1, with D maybe TRBD1 (5 bases). Germline CDR1 is SQVTM and CDR2 is ANQGSEA. The CDR3 length is 12 residues. V lost 7 bases to trimming and J lost 0 bases, with 7 bases between them. CDR3 nucleotides: TGCAGCGGACAGAGCTCCTACAATGAGCAGTTCTTC. It yields the protein CSGQSSYNEQFF.

The chain combines TRBV3-1 (or the pseudogene TRBV3-2) with TRBJ2-2; 8 bases are a match to TRBD1. Germline CDR1 reads LGHDT; CDR2 reads YNNKEL (reference sequence). J lost 3 bases, V lost 6 bases, and 3 bases had no gene match. This CDR3 contains 14 residues. The CDR3 sequence: CASRGTGYTGELFF. The CDR3 coding sequence is TGTGCCAGCAGGGGGACAGGATACACCGGGGAGCTGTTTTTT.

The CDR3 loop is CASSKGNGAGEIYEQYF. The CDR3 nucleotides are TGTGCCAGTAGTAAGGGTAATGGAGCGGGAGAAATCTACGAGCAGTACTTC. The rearrangement joins TRBV19 to TRBJ2-7; 8 bases are a match to TRBD2. The germline V gene has CDR1 LNHDA and CDR2 SQIVND (reference sequence). The CDR3 sequence is 17 residues long. The ends lost 4 bases at V and 3 bases at J; junction bases unmatched: 14.

This clone was observed once. The V call is TRBV7-2, the J call TRBJ2-3; 7 bases align to TRBD2. CDR1 and CDR2 from the germline V gene are SGHTA and FQGNSA. V shed 3 bases, J shed 0 bases, and the junction held 3 bases outside the gene matches. This CDR3 is built from 15 residues. The CDR3 region has the DNA TGTGCCAGCAGCTTGGGGGGGACTAGCACAGATACGCAGTATTTT. Translation: CASSLGGTSTDTQYF. The full variable domain, in which reference TRBV7-2 and TRBJ2-3 provide the parts outside the CDR3, is GAGVSQSPSNKVTEKGKDVELRCDPISGHTALYWYRQSLGQGLEFLIYFQGNSAPDKSGLPSDRFSAERTGGSVSTLTIQRTQQEDSAVYLCASSLGGTSTDTQYFGPGTRLTVL.

This chain connects TRBV2 to TRBJ2-7, with 8 bases lining up with TRBD2. V lost 6 bases, J lost 1 base, and 8 bases stayed unmatched. CDR1 is SNHLY, CDR2 FYNNEI, per germline. The CDR3 consists of 15 residues. The CDR3 loop reads CASRLELADSYEQYF. CDR3 nucleotide sequence: TGTGCCAGCAGGTTAGAACTAGCGGATTCCTACGAGCAGTACTTC. The entire variable domain, with the rest obtained from reference TRBV2 and TRBJ2-7, is as follows: EPEVTQTPSHQVTQMGQEVILRCVPISNHLYFYWYRQILGQKVEFLVSFYNNEISEKSEIFDDQFSVERPDGSNFTLKIRSTKLEDSAMYFCASRLELADSYEQYFGPGTRLTVT.

The chain employs TRBV15 and TRBJ1-1; tentatively, D is TRBD1 (5 bases). CDR1 is LNHNV, CDR2 YYDKDF, per germline (reference sequence). V was shortened by 0 bases and J by 6 bases, with 11 bases between the two germline ends. The CDR3 sequence is 14 residues long. CDR3 protein: CATSRDGAQSEAFF. CDR3 DNA sequence: TGTGCCACCAGCAGAGATGGGGCACAGTCTGAAGCTTTCTTT. Using reference TRBV15 and TRBJ1-1 for the parts outside the CDR3, the full variable domain is DAMVIQNPRYQVTQFGKPVTLSCSQTLNHNVMYWYQQKSSQAPKLLFHYYDKDFNNEADTPDNFQSRRPNTSFCFLDIRSPGLGDTAMYLCATSRDGAQSEAFFGQGTRLTVV.

The chain combines TRBV6-5 with TRBJ2-2; TRBD1 matches at 8 bases. The CDR3 spans 15 residues. CDR1 and CDR2 (germline): MNHEY, SVGAGI. Unmatched junction bases numbered 7, after V lost 6 bases and J lost 4 bases. CDR3 sequence (DNA): TGTGCCAGCAGCCCCCAGGGGGCGGGCACCGGGGAGCTGTTTTTT. The encoded protein is CASSPQGAGTGELFF.

This chain links TRBV11-2 with TRBJ2-2; 8 bases align to TRBD1. The J segment lost 4 bases and the V segment lost 3 bases, leaving 7 bases of the junction unmatched. The CDR3 length is 16 residues. Germline V CDR1 and CDR2: SGHAT, FQNNGV. This CDR3 reads CASSFSQGARTGELFF. The CDR3 coding sequence is TGTGCCAGCAGCTTCTCCCAGGGGGCGCGCACCGGGGAGCTGTTTTTT.

V gene TRBV2 combines with J gene TRBJ1-6, with D tentatively TRBD1 (5 bases). V gave up 3 bases and J gave up 7 bases, with 16 bases separating them. This CDR3 contains 16 residues. The V gene's germline CDR1 is SNHLY and CDR2 FYNNEI. This CDR3 reads CASSDVGRVGNSPLHF. The CDR3, as DNA: TGTGCCAGCAGTGACGTAGGCAGGGTCGGAAATTCACCCCTCCACTTT.

The gene calls are TRBV11-3 and TRBJ2-7; D call uncertain. Trimming took 3 bases from V and 5 from J, leaving 8 bases between them. CDR3 length: 12 amino acids. Germline V gene sequence: CDR1 SGHNT, CDR2 YENEEA. The CDR3 spells CASSLNTNEQYF. DNA of the CDR3: TGTGCCAGCAGCTTGAACACTAACGAGCAGTACTTC. The complete variable domain, with remaining parts taken from reference TRBV11-3 and TRBJ2-7, reads EAGVVQSPRYKIIEKKQPVAFWCNPISGHNTLYWYLQNLGQGPELLIRYENEEAVDDSQLPKDRFSAERLKGVDSTLKIQPAELGDSAVYLCASSLNTNEQYFGPGTRLTVT.

The V and J genes are TRBV7-9 and TRBJ1-2; D is uncertain. CDR3 size: 15 residues. Germline CDR1 and CDR2: SEHNR and FQNEAQ (reference sequence). The V and J ends lost 1 base and 8 bases respectively, with 17 bases between them. This chain's CDR3 is CASSLVGGVKDGYTF. CDR3 coding DNA: TGTGCCAGCAGCTTAGTTGGAGGAGTAAAGGACGGCTACACCTTC.

The chain uses TRBV19 and TRBJ2-1; 7 nucleotides agree with TRBD2. Germline V CDR1 and CDR2: LNHDA, SQIVND (reference sequence). The CDR3 consists of 15 residues. V gave up 5 bases and J gave up 0 bases; unmatched junction bases: 4. CDR3 nucleotides: TGTGCCAGTAGTTACGGGACTAACTCCTACAATGAGCAGTTCTTC. Translation: CASSYGTNSYNEQFF.

The chain combines TRBV19 with TRBJ2-2; a weak D match, TRBD1 (5 bases). The CDR3 totals 17 residues. Per germline, CDR1 LNHDA and CDR2 SQIVND (reference sequence). Trimming cost V 0 bases and J 2 bases, with 13 bases left between them. The chain's CDR3 is CASSIEGTGRNTGELFF. Here the CDR3 DNA reads TGTGCCAGTAGTATAGAGGGTACAGGAAGAAACACCGGGGAGCTGTTTTTT.

The chain couples TRBV19 to TRBJ2-1; TRBD2 agrees at 11 bases. The CDR3 is 16 amino acids. Germline V gives CDR1 LNHDA, CDR2 SQIVND (reference sequence). Losses at the gene ends were 5 bases for V and 8 bases for J; bases not matched to a gene: 11. The CDR3 sequence is CASSQGGTSGDDEQFF. Written as DNA, the CDR3 is TGTGCCAGTAGTCAGGGCGGGACTAGCGGTGATGATGAGCAGTTCTTC.

The chain has TRBV5-4 and TRBJ2-6; 11 bases match TRBD1. V shed 1 base and J 4 bases; nucleotides not matched to a gene: 10. From germline, CDR1 is SGHNT and CDR2 YYREEE (reference sequence). The CDR3 contains 19 residues. The CDR3 nucleotides read TGTGCCAGCAGCTTGTCCCCCGGGACAGGGGGTTCCGGGGCCAACGTCCTGACTTTC. Its translation: CASSLSPGTGGSGANVLTF. The variable domain in full, completed from reference TRBV5-4 and TRBJ2-6, reads ETGVTQSPTHLIKTRGQQVTLRCSSQSGHNTVSWYQQALGQGPQFIFQYYREEENGRGNFPPRFSGLQFPNYSSELNVNALELDDSALYLCASSLSPGTGGSGANVLTFGAGSRLTVL.

CDR3 nucleotides: TGTGCCAGCAGCCTACAGACAGGCAACACTGAAGCTTTCTTT. It translates to CASSLQTGNTEAFF. The chain has TRBV7-8 and TRBJ1-1, with a weak D call TRBD1 (6 bases). The CDR3 is made up of 14 amino acids. Trimming stripped 5 bases from V and 2 bases from J, with 12 bases between. Germline V gives CDR1 SGHVS, CDR2 FQNEAQ.

This chain links TRBV20-1 with TRBJ2-7, with a tentative D call TRBD2 (5 bases). Trimming cost V 3 bases and J 8 bases, with 11 bases left between them. The CDR3 has 11 amino acids. Germline CDR1 is DFQATT and CDR2 is SNEGSKA (reference sequence). CDR3 protein: CSASQAGQQYF. The CDR3 DNA follows: TGCAGTGCTAGCCAGGCGGGTCAGCAGTACTTC.

The chain uses TRBV7-3 and TRBJ2-2, with 7 bases aligning to TRBD2. The CDR3 has 15 residues. In germline, CDR1 is SGHTA, CDR2 FQGTGA. The trim removed 1 base at V and 5 bases at J, leaving 4 bases unmatched. The CDR3 spells CASSLIGGSTGELFF. CDR3 in DNA: TGTGCCAGCAGCTTAATTGGCGGGAGTACCGGGGAGCTGTTTTTT. The whole variable domain, remainder taken from reference TRBV7-3 and TRBJ2-2, is GAGVSQTPSNKVTEKGKYVELRCDPISGHTALYWYRQSLGQGPEFLIYFQGTGAADDSGLPNDRFFAVRPEGSVSTLKIQRTERGDSAVYLCASSLIGGSTGELFFGEGSRLTVL.

The V call is TRBV2, the J call TRBJ1-3; a possible D gene is TRBD1 (5 bases). In germline, CDR1 is SNHLY, CDR2 FYNNEI. Trimming cost V 2 bases and J 4 bases, with 18 bases left between them. The CDR3 is 17 amino acids. CDR3 sequence (DNA): TGTGCCAGCAGTGAAAAGAACCCGGGGGGATTAGGAAACACCATATATTTT. This sequence encodes CASSEKNPGGLGNTIYF. The whole variable domain, filled in from reference TRBV2 and TRBJ1-3, reads EPEVTQTPSHQVTQMGQEVILRCVPISNHLYFYWYRQILGQKVEFLVSFYNNEISEKSEIFDDQFSVERPDGSNFTLKIRSTKLEDSAMYFCASSEKNPGGLGNTIYFGEGSWLTVV.

This clone was seen a single time. V gene TRBV6-5 combines with J gene TRBJ2-2; perhaps TRBD2 as D (7 bases). This CDR3 is built from 16 residues. V was pared by 0 bases and J by 7 bases, with 15 bases between. Germline V gene lookup returns CDR1 MNHEY and CDR2 SVGAGI. The CDR3 nucleotides read TGTGCCAGCAGTTACTCCGCCCGGGGGGCAGGCGGGGAGCTGTTTTTT. The encoded protein is CASSYSARGAGGELFF.